This TCR beta chain was identified during a study of cytomegalovirus exposure and HLA in healthy donors. Germline V lookup: CDR1 SGHDN, CDR2 FVKESK. This CDR3 has 15 residues. V shed 0 bases, J shed 4 bases, and the junction held 5 bases outside the gene matches. Amplification used 60 Vbeta primers and 13 Jbeta primers. Sequenced by immunoSEQ multiplex PCR; TCRdb stores in-frame clones only, minus some. The table includes about 130,000 clones, about two thirds detected once. Concerning this clone itself: Its target is not known.

Findings of the study overall: Many donors carried some public TCRs, although rarity characterized most TCR sequences.

The rearrangement uses TRBV14 and TRBJ1-1; the match to TRBD1 covers 7 bases. This TCR was recovered from a man aged 40-49 years in good health and CMV-seropositive. Material: PBMCs. The CDR3 region has the DNA TGTGCCAGCAGCCAAGAGGGCCAGGGGGGCACTGAAGCTTTCTTT. It specifies CASSQEGQGGTEAFF.